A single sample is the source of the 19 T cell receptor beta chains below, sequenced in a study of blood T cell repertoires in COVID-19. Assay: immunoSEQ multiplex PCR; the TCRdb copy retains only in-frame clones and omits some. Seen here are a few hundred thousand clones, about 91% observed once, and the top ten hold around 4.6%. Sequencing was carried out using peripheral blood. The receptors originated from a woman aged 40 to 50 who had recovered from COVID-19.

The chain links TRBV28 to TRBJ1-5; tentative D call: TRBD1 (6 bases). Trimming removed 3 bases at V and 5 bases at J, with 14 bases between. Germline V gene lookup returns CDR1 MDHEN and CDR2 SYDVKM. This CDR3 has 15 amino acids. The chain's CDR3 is CASSFGGARHQPQHF. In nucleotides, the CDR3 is TGTGCCAGCAGTTTTGGGGGGGCGCGCCATCAGCCCCAGCATTTT.

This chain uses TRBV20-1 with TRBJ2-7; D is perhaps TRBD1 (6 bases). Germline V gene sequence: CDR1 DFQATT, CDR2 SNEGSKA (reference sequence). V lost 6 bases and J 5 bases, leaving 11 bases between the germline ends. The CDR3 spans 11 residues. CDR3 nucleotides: TGCAGTGCCTTAACAGGGAACGAGCAGTACTTC. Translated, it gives CSALTGNEQYF.

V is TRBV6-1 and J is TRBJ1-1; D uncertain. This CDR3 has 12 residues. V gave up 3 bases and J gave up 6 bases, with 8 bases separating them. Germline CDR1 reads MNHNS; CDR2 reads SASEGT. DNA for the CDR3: TGTGCCAGCAGTGATGGAGCCCCTGAAGCTTTCTTT. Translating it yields CASSDGAPEAFF.

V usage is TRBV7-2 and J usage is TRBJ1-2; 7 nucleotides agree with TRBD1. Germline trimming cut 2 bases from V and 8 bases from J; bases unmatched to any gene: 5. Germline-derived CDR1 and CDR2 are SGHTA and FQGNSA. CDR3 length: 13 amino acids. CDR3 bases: TGTGCCAGCAGCTTAACAGGGGAAATGGGCTACACCTTC. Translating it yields CASSLTGEMGYTF.

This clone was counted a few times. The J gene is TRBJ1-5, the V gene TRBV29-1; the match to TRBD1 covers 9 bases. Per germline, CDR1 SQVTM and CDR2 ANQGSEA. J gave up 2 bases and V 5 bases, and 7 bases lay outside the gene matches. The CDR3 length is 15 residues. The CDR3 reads CSVSTGGAGNQPQHF. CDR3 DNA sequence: TGCAGCGTTTCCACAGGGGGCGCCGGCAATCAGCCCCAGCATTTT.

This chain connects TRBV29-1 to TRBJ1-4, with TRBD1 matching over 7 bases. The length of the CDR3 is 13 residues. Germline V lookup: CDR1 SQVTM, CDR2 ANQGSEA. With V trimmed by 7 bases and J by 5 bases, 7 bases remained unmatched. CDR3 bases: TGCAGCGCCACAGGGGCTTCGAATGAAAAACTGTTTTTT. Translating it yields CSATGASNEKLFF.

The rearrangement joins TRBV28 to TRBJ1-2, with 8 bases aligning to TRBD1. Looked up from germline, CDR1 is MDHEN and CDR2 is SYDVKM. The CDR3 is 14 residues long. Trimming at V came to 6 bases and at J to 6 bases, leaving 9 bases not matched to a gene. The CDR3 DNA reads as TGTGCCAGCAGGATCACGACAGGGGAGCATGGCTACACCTTC. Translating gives CASRITTGEHGYTF.

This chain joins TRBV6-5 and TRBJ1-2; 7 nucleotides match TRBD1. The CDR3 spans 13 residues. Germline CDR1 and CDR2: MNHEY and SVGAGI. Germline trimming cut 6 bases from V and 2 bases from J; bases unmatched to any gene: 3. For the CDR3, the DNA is TGTGCCAGCAGCCGGGACAGCAACTATGGCTACACCTTC. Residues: CASSRDSNYGYTF.

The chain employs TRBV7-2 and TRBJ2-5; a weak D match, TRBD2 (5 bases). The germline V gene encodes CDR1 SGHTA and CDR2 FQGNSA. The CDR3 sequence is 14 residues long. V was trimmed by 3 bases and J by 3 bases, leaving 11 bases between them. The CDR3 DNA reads TGTGCCAGCAGCTTGAGGGCCAGCAAAGAGACCCAGTACTTC. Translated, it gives CASSLRASKETQYF.

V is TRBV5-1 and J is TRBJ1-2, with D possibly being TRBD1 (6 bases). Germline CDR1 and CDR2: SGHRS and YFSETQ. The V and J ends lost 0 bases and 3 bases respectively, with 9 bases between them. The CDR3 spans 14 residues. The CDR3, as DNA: TGCGCCAGCAGCTTGGAGGACAGCTACTATGGCTACACCTTC. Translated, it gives CASSLEDSYYGYTF.

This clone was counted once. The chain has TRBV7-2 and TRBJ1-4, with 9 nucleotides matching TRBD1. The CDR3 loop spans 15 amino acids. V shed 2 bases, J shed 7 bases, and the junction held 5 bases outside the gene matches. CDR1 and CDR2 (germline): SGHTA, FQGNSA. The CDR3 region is CASSLMGQGGEKLFF. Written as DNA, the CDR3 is TGTGCCAGCAGCTTAATGGGACAGGGAGGTGAAAAACTGTTTTTT. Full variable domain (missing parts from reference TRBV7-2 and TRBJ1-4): GAGVSQSPSNKVTEKGKDVELRCDPISGHTALYWYRQSLGQGLEFLIYFQGNSAPDKSGLPSDRFSAERTGGSVSTLTIQRTQQEDSAVYLCASSLMGQGGEKLFFGSGTQLSVL.

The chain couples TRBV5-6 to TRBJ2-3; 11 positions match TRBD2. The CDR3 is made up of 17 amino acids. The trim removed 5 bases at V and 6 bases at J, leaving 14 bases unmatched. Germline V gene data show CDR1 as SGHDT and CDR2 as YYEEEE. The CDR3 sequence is CASSRAPGLAAPDTQYF. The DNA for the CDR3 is TGTGCCAGCAGTAGGGCCCCGGGACTAGCGGCCCCGGATACGCAGTATTTT.

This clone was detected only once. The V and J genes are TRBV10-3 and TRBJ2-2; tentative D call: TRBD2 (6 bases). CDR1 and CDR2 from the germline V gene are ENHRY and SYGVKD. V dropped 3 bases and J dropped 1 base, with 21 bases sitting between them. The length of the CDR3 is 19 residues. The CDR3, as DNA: TGTGCCATCAGTGAAGATGTCGGATCGGACTACCGGAACACCGGGGAGCTGTTTTTT. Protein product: CAISEDVGSDYRNTGELFF.

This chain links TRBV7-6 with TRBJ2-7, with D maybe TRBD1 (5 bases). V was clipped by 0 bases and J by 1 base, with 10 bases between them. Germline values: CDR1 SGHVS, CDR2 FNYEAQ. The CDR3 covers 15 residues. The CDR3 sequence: CASSLAGARSYEQYF. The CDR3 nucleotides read TGTGCCAGCAGCTTAGCAGGGGCAAGGTCCTACGAGCAGTACTTC.

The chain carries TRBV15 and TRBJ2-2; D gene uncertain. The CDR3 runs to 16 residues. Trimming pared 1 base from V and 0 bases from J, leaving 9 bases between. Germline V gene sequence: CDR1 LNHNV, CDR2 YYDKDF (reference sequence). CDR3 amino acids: CATSRVPQTNTGELFF. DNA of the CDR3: TGTGCCACCAGCAGAGTACCCCAGACGAACACCGGGGAGCTGTTTTTT.

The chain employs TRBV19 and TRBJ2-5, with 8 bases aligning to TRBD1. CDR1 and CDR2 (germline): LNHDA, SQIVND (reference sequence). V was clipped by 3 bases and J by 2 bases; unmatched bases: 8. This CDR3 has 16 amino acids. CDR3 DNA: TGTGCCAGTAGTATTTCCAGGGGGCTTGTACAAGAGACCCAGTACTTC. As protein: CASSISRGLVQETQYF.

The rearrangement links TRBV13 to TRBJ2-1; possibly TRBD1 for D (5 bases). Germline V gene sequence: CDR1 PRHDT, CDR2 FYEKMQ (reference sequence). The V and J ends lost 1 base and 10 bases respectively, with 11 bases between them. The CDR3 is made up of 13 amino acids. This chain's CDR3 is CASSLVQGGEQFF. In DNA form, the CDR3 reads TGTGCCAGCAGCTTAGTTCAGGGTGGAGAGCAGTTCTTC.

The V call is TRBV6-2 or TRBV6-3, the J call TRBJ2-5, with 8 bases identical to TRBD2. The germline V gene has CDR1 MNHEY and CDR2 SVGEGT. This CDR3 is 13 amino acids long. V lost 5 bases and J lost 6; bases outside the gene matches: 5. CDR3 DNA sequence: TGTGCCAGCAGTCAAGCGGGAGCTAAGACCCAGTACTTC. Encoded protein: CASSQAGAKTQYF.

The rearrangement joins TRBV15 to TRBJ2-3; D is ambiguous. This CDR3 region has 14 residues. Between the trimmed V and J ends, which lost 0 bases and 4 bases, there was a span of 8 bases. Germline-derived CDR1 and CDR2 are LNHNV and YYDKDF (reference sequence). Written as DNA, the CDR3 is TGTGCCACCAGCAGAGATGCAGGTGCAGATACGCAGTATTTT. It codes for CATSRDAGADTQYF.